Following are 21 T cell receptor beta chains from one sample sequenced in a study of lymphopenia after photon versus proton radiotherapy. Profiled with immunoSEQ multiplex PCR; TCRdb holds only in-frame clones, not every one. The sample has about 45,000 clones, 85% seen once. The specimen was peripheral blood, collected from a patient treated with photon-based radiotherapy. The source of these receptors is a man aged 40-49 years with gastric cancer.

V and J are TRBV28 and TRBJ2-7; D not certain. The CDR3 length is 14 residues. The V and J ends lost 5 bases and 2 bases respectively, with 13 bases between them. The germline gives CDR1 MDHEN, CDR2 SYDVKM. CDR3 amino acids: CASSPRGRTYEQYF. In nucleotides, the CDR3 is TGTGCCAGCAGTCCACGAGGACGGACCTACGAGCAGTACTTC.

The chain is built from TRBV30 and TRBJ1-2; D not certain. The CDR3 is 11 amino acids. Germline CDR1 is GTSNPN and CDR2 is SVGIG (reference sequence). V was pared by 3 bases and J by 5 bases, with 7 bases between. In DNA form, the CDR3 reads TGTGCCTGGAGGGCAGAGTATGGCTACACCTTC. It encodes CAWRAEYGYTF.

The V and J genes are TRBV5-4 and TRBJ1-4; possible D gene TRBD1, 5 bases. V was pared by 4 bases and J by 0 bases, with 13 bases between. Germline CDR1 SGHNT, CDR2 YYREEE (reference sequence). This CDR3 is 16 amino acids long. The CDR3 DNA follows: TGTGCCAGCAGCCGCGGGGGGTCGGCAACTAATGAAAAACTGTTTTTT. Encoded protein: CASSRGGSATNEKLFF.

The chain joins TRBV7-9 to TRBJ1-4; D ambiguous. Germline CDR1 is SEHNR and CDR2 is FQNEAQ (reference sequence). The V gene lost 0 bases and the J gene lost 2 bases, with 10 bases spanning the gap. The CDR3 runs to 16 residues. CDR3: CASSLAELGTNEKLFF. The CDR3 nucleotides read TGTGCCAGCAGCTTAGCGGAGCTGGGGACTAATGAAAAACTGTTTTTT. Supplemented by reference TRBV7-9 and TRBJ1-4, the full variable domain reads DTGVSQNPRHKITKRGQNVTFRCDPISEHNRLYWYRQTLGQGPEFLTYFQNEAQLEKSRLLSDRFSAERPKGSFSTLEIQRTEQGDSAMYLCASSLAELGTNEKLFFGSGTQLSVL.

The CDR3 region is CAIRGRTEPAFF. For the CDR3, the DNA is TGTGCCATCAGGGGACGGACCGAGCCAGCTTTCTTT. J is TRBJ1-1 and V is TRBV10-3, with D possibly matching TRBD1 (5 bases). Germline CDR1 is ENHRY and CDR2 is SYGVKD. This CDR3 has 12 amino acids. Between the trimmed V and J ends, which lost 6 bases and 10 bases, there was a span of 15 bases.

This chain connects TRBV6-4 to TRBJ2-4; 14 positions agree with TRBD2. The germline gives CDR1 MRHNA, CDR2 SNTAGT. V was pared by 3 bases and J by 7 bases, with 2 bases of the junction left unmatched. The CDR3 contains 15 residues. The CDR3: CASSETSGGANIQYF. In nucleotides, the CDR3 is TGTGCCAGCAGTGAGACTAGCGGGGGGGCCAACATTCAGTACTTC.

Written as DNA, the CDR3 is TGTGCCAGCAGGCAGGAACTAGACTACAATGAGCAGTTCTTC. It translates to CASRQELDYNEQFF. J is TRBJ2-1 and V is TRBV6-6; a weak D match, TRBD2 (5 bases). Per the germline V gene, CDR1 is MNHNY and CDR2 is SVGAGI (reference sequence). Trimming cost V 6 bases and J 3 bases, with 12 bases left between them. CDR3 length: 14 residues.

This clone was recorded only once. The CDR3 sequence is CATEGGEGYGYTF. As DNA, the CDR3 is TGTGCCACCGAGGGGGGGGAAGGCTATGGCTACACCTTC. This chain links TRBV6-5 with TRBJ1-2; D is perhaps TRBD1 (6 bases). Trimming removed 10 bases at V and 4 bases at J, with 16 bases between. Germline CDR1 reads MNHEY; CDR2 reads SVGAGI. The CDR3 loop spans 13 amino acids.

The chain has TRBV7-2 and TRBJ1-6, with 7 positions matching TRBD1. CDR3 length: 15 residues. CDR1 is SGHTA and CDR2 is FQGNSA in the germline V gene. The V gene end was trimmed by 6 bases and the J gene end by 6 bases; junction bases not matched to a gene: 8. The CDR3 nucleotides are TGTGCCAGCAGGGAGACGACAGGGAGTAATTCACCCCTCCACTTT. This encodes CASRETTGSNSPLHF.

This rearrangement joins TRBV7-3 to TRBJ2-5; D is tentatively TRBD1 or TRBD2 (6 bases each). CDR3 size: 15 residues. Per the germline V gene, CDR1 is SGHTA and CDR2 is FQGTGA. Trimming stripped 5 bases from V and 2 bases from J, with 15 bases between. The CDR3 is CASSAQGGQQETQYF. Written as DNA, the CDR3 is TGTGCCAGCAGCGCCCAGGGAGGACAGCAAGAGACCCAGTACTTC. Filled out from reference TRBV7-3 and TRBJ2-5, the complete variable domain reads GAGVSQTPSNKVTEKGKYVELRCDPISGHTALYWYRQSLGQGPEFLIYFQGTGAADDSGLPNDRFFAVRPEGSVSTLKIQRTERGDSAVYLCASSAQGGQQETQYFGPGTRLLVL.

With respect to this clone: One end of the junction fails to match germline, which may point to a read error. This chain links TRBV7-8 with TRBJ1-1; D gene uncertain. Germline CDR1 is SGHVS and CDR2 is FQNEAQ. This CDR3 comprises 14 residues. The CDR3 loop is CASSLASLGTEAFF. CDR3 DNA sequence: TGTGCCAGCAGCCTAGCCTCACTTGGGACTGAAGCTTTCTTT.

This clone was seen only a few times. This chain joins TRBV7-2 and TRBJ1-1; 8 nucleotides agree with TRBD1. The V and J ends lost 4 bases and 2 bases, in that order; junction bases with no gene match: 6. The CDR3 has 15 amino acids. Germline V CDR1 and CDR2: SGHTA, FQGNSA. The CDR3 bases are TGTGCCAGCAGCTCACAGGGGGGAGGTAACACTGAAGCTTTCTTT. Translation: CASSSQGGGNTEAFF.

The count of this clone is one. The V and J genes are TRBV11-2 and TRBJ1-1; D gene uncertain. This CDR3 is 13 amino acids long. With 2 bases removed from V and 5 bases from J, the gap between germline ends came to 9 bases. The germline gives CDR1 SGHAT, CDR2 FQNNGV. The CDR3 loop reads CASSLRAGTEAFF. The DNA for the CDR3 is TGTGCCAGCAGCTTAAGGGCGGGAACTGAAGCTTTCTTT.

V is TRBV5-1 and J is TRBJ1-2; 12 positions agree with TRBD1. Germline values: CDR1 SGHRS, CDR2 YFSETQ. CDR3 length equals 16 residues. With 3 bases clipped from V and 3 bases from J, the junction kept 6 bases outside the gene matches. The CDR3: CASSSRDRGPDYGYTF. In DNA form, the CDR3 reads TGCGCCAGCAGCTCCCGGGACAGGGGGCCTGACTATGGCTACACCTTC.

The genes are TRBV28 and TRBJ1-5; D is ambiguous. Germline V CDR1 and CDR2: MDHEN, SYDVKM. The V gene lost 5 bases and the J gene lost 3 bases, with 8 bases spanning the gap. The CDR3 sequence is 13 residues long. The CDR3 DNA follows: TGTGCCAGCAGTGGCGGGTACAATCAGCCCCAGCATTTT. It codes for CASSGGYNQPQHF.

This rearrangement joins TRBV5-8 to TRBJ1-5; tentatively, D is TRBD1 (6 bases). Germline V CDR1 and CDR2: SGHTS, YDEGEE. The CDR3 runs 15 residues. With 4 bases removed from V and 0 bases from J, the gap between germline ends came to 11 bases. For the CDR3, the DNA is TGTGCCAGCAGCGGGGGGCAGGTTAGCAATCAGCCCCAGCATTTT. This translates into CASSGGQVSNQPQHF.

The gene calls are TRBV14 and TRBJ2-2; unclear D gene. The ends were cut back, 1 base at V and 6 bases at J, with 9 bases in the middle. The CDR3 contains 14 residues. Germline values: CDR1 SGHDN, CDR2 FVKESK. DNA for the CDR3: TGTGCCAGCAGCCAAGTTTGGGGATCCGGGGAGCTGTTTTTT. This translates into CASSQVWGSGELFF.

This clone was seen only a few times. The V call is TRBV28, the J call TRBJ2-7; tentatively, D is TRBD1 or TRBD2 (7 bases each). Germline lookup yields CDR1 MDHEN and CDR2 SYDVKM. The V and J ends lost 2 bases and 5 bases respectively, with 13 bases between them. The CDR3 covers 14 residues. The CDR3 is CASSLRQGGDEQYF. The CDR3 DNA reads TGTGCCAGCAGTTTACGCCAGGGGGGGGACGAGCAGTACTTC.

V is TRBV12-5 and J is TRBJ1-1, with D hard to call. Germline values: CDR1 LGHNT, CDR2 FRNRAP. Trimming shortened V by 5 bases and J by 3 bases, and 10 bases separated the two germline ends. The CDR3 runs 13 residues. The CDR3 DNA is TGTGCTAGTGGTCTGTCTTTAGACACTGAAGCTTTCTTT. Residues: CASGLSLDTEAFF. The full variable domain, with the rest looked up from reference TRBV12-5 and TRBJ1-1, is DARVTQTPRHKVTEMGQEVTMRCQPILGHNTVFWYRQTMMQGLELLAYFRNRAPLDDSGMPKDRFSAEMPDATLATLKIQPSEPRDSAVYFCASGLSLDTEAFFGQGTRLTVV.

V gene TRBV6-4 combines with J gene TRBJ1-1; the D is unclear. V was clipped by 0 bases and J by 5 bases, with 13 bases between them. This CDR3 is built from 15 residues. Germline V lookup: CDR1 MRHNA, CDR2 SNTAGT. CDR3 sequence (DNA): TGTGCCAGCAGTGACTCGAAGATGTCCGCAACTGAAGCTTTCTTT. Residues: CASSDSKMSATEAFF.

The V call is TRBV19, the J call TRBJ1-2; no firm D call. V was trimmed by 4 bases and J by 4 bases, leaving 16 bases between them. Germline lookup yields CDR1 LNHDA and CDR2 SQIVND (reference sequence). This CDR3 is 15 amino acids long. DNA of the CDR3: TGTGCCAGTAGTACCCCCGAGTCCAGAGTCTATGGCTACACCTTC. It encodes CASSTPESRVYGYTF.